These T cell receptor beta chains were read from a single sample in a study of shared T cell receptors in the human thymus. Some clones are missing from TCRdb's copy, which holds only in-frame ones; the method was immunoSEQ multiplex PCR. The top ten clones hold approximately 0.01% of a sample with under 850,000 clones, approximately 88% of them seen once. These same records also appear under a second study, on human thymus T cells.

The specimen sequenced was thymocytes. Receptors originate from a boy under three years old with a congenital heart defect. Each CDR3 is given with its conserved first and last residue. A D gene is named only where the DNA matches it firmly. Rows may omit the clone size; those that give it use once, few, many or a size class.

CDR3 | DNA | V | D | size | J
CASSILTGRLKTEAFF | TGTGCCAGTAGTATCTTGACAGGGCGGTTAAAAACTGAAGCTTTCTTT | TRBV19 | TRBD1 | NA | TRBJ1-1
CASSQDRGTKGENQDNEQFF | TGTGCCAGCAGCCAAGATCGGGGGACTAAGGGGGAGAATCAGGACAATGAGCAGTTCTTC | TRBV14 | NA | NA | TRBJ2-1
CATSIQRGDTQYF | TGTGCCACCAGCATACAGCGGGGAGATACGCAGTATTTT | TRBV15 | TRBD2 | NA | TRBJ2-3
CAWRRLAGYEQFF | TGTGCCTGGAGACGCCTAGCCGGCTATGAGCAGTTCTTC | TRBV30 | NA | NA | TRBJ2-1
CASSQGTGGHEQYF | TGCGCCAGCAGCCAAGGGACAGGGGGCCACGAGCAGTACTTC | TRBV4-3 | TRBD1 | NA | TRBJ2-7
CASSSGQVYEQYF | TGTGCCAGCAGTTCGGGACAGGTCTACGAGCAGTACTTC | TRBV11-2 | TRBD1 | NA | TRBJ2-7
CASSPLGGGEQYF | TGTGCCAGCAGCCCGCTCGGGGGAGGAGAGCAGTACTTC | TRBV7-3 | NA | NA | TRBJ2-7
CSVDWRSGDTQYF | TGCAGCGTTGATTGGAGGAGTGGAGATACGCAGTATTTT | TRBV29-1 | NA | NA | TRBJ2-3
CASSDGAGPDEQYF | TGTGCCAGCAGTGATGGGGCGGGGCCCGACGAGCAGTACTTC | TRBV25-1 | NA | NA | TRBJ2-7
CASSRPTGTTGELFF | TGTGCCAGCAGCCGCCCGACAGGGACCACCGGGGAGCTGTTTTTT | TRBV7-9 | TRBD1 | few | TRBJ2-2
CASSRTSGGQETQYF | TGTGCCAGCAGTCGGACTAGCGGAGGTCAAGAGACCCAGTACTTC | TRBV28 | TRBD2 | once | TRBJ2-5
CASSRLDSHSSYNEQFF | TGCGCCAGCAGCCGACTCGACAGCCACAGCTCCTACAATGAGCAGTTCTTC | TRBV4-3 | NA | few | TRBJ2-1
CASSLGTGQAYEQYF | TGTGCCAGCAGCCTCGGGACAGGACAAGCCTACGAGCAGTACTTC | TRBV5-5 | TRBD1 | few | TRBJ2-7
CASSLGSGGGGTQYF | TGTGCCAGCAGCTTGGGTAGCGGAGGGGGGGGTACGCAGTATTTT | TRBV5-4 | NA | NA | TRBJ2-3
CASSVGTSPTDTQYF | TGTGCCAGCAGCGTAGGGACTAGCCCCACAGATACGCAGTATTTT | TRBV9 | TRBD2 | few | TRBJ2-3
CASIGAGTSGTDTQYF | TGTGCCAGTATAGGGGCGGGGACTAGCGGCACAGATACGCAGTATTTT | TRBV19 | TRBD2 | NA | TRBJ2-3
CASSQELAGTTDTQYF | TGTGCCAGCAGCCAAGAACTAGCGGGAACGACAGATACGCAGTATTTT | TRBV4-2 | TRBD2 | NA | TRBJ2-3
CASSESWVAGAIYRIETQYF | TGCGCCAGCAGTGAGTCGTGGGTAGCGGGAGCGATCTATCGGATAGAGACCCAGTACTTC | TRBV10-2 | TRBD2 | NA | TRBJ2-5
CASTPRAGDEQYF | TGTGCCAGCACTCCCCGGGCCGGGGATGAGCAGTACTTC | TRBV28 | NA | NA | TRBJ2-7
CSVEDRGHGYTF | TGCAGCGTTGAAGACAGGGGGCACGGCTACACCTTC | TRBV29-1 | TRBD1 | NA | TRBJ1-2
CASSASQGTGELFF | TGCGCCAGCAGCGCCTCACAGGGGACCGGGGAGCTGTTTTTT | TRBV5-1 | TRBD1 | once | TRBJ2-2
CASSLQTARYTF | TGTGCTAGCAGCCTACAGACAGCCCGCTACACCTTC | TRBV7-7 | NA | NA | TRBJ1-2
CASSHRSSGTGNIQYF | TGTGCCAGCAGCCATCGGTCTAGCGGTACGGGGAACATTCAGTACTTC | TRBV5-5 | TRBD2 | NA | TRBJ2-4
CASSYSAGGNQETQYF | TGTGCCAGCAGTTACTCGGCAGGGGGGAACCAAGAGACCCAGTACTTC | TRBV6-5 | NA | NA | TRBJ2-5
CAWRPGTGSYEQYF | TGTGCCTGGAGACCTGGGACAGGCTCCTACGAGCAGTACTTC | TRBV30 | TRBD1 | NA | TRBJ2-7
CASSQETGGEQYF | TGTGCCAGCAGCCAAGAGACGGGGGGCGAGCAGTACTTC | TRBV14 | TRBD2 | NA | TRBJ2-7
CASSGRREQETQYF | TGTGCCAGCAGTGGGCGGCGGGAGCAAGAGACCCAGTACTTC | TRBV13 | TRBD2 | once | TRBJ2-5
CASSLDSGQDSYEQYF | TGTGCCAGCAGCTTGGACTCAGGGCAAGATTCCTACGAGCAGTACTTC | TRBV5-5 | NA | NA | TRBJ2-7
CASSQRYGQSTDTQYF | TGCGCCAGCAGCCAACGCTATGGACAGAGCACAGATACGCAGTATTTT | TRBV4-1 | NA | NA | TRBJ2-3